Listed below are T cell receptor beta chains from one sample, sequenced in a study of Graves' ophthalmopathy and Graves' hyperthyroidism. TCRdb passed the multiplex PCR reads through MiXCR, listing each CDR3 protein once. The sample carries 900,000 to 1,200,000 distinct CDR3 sequences, 36% recorded once. The sample comprised peripheral blood or thyroid tissue (not recorded which). Receptor source: an adult man with Graves' hyperthyroidism. Both conserved end residues are part of each CDR3. Each record gives: J gene, V gene, clone size, D gene, CDR3 DNA, CDR3 protein. A D gene is named only where the DNA matches it firmly. Rows may omit the clone size; those that give it use once, few, many or a size class.

J gene: TRBJ2-5
V gene: TRBV19
clone size: many
D gene: .
CDR3 DNA: TGTGCCAGTAGTATTGGTGCGACAGACCAAGAGACCCAGTACTTC
CDR3 protein: CASSIGATDQETQYF

J gene: TRBJ2-7
V gene: TRBV10-3
clone size: .
D gene: TRBD2
CDR3 DNA: TGTGCCATGGGGGGGGGAAGCTCCTACGAGCAGTACTTC
CDR3 protein: CAMGGGSSYEQYF

J gene: TRBJ2-5
V gene: TRBV9
clone size: .
D gene: .
CDR3 DNA: TGTGCCAGCAGTTACCAGGACACCAACCAAGAGACCCAGTACTTC
CDR3 protein: CASSYQDTNQETQYF

J gene: TRBJ2-5
V gene: TRBV28
clone size: .
D gene: .
CDR3 DNA: TGTGCCAGCAGCACGGACTCCTTGGGAGAGACCCAGTACTTC
CDR3 protein: CASSTDSLGETQYF

J gene: TRBJ1-3
V gene: TRBV7-2
clone size: .
D gene: .
CDR3 DNA: TGTGCCAGCTCGGGACGTGTAAACACCATATATTTT
CDR3 protein: CASSGRVNTIYF

J gene: TRBJ2-7
V gene: TRBV14
clone size: many
D gene: TRBD1
CDR3 DNA: TGTGCCAGCAGCTTCCGGGACAGGGAAAACTACGAGCAGTACTTC
CDR3 protein: CASSFRDRENYEQYF

J gene: TRBJ1-5
V gene: TRBV19
clone size: few
D gene: TRBD1
CDR3 DNA: TGTGCCAGTAGTACCGGGACAGGACAGCCCGAGCATTTT
CDR3 protein: CASSTGTGQPEHF

J gene: TRBJ2-7
V gene: TRBV25-1
clone size: many
D gene: .
CDR3 DNA: TGTGCCAGCAGTAAAAGGGCAGGGGTACCCTACGAGCAGTACTTC
CDR3 protein: CASSKRAGVPYEQYF

J gene: TRBJ1-5
V gene: TRBV12-3/TRBV12-4
clone size: many
D gene: .
CDR3 DNA: TGTGCCAGCAGTCCCGTCCCTCAGCCCCAGCATTTT
CDR3 protein: CASSPVPQPQHF

J gene: TRBJ1-1
V gene: TRBV12-3/TRBV12-4
clone size: many
D gene: TRBD1
CDR3 DNA: TGTGCCAGCAGTTTCAGGGGGGTGGCTTTCTTT
CDR3 protein: CASSFRGVAFF

J gene: TRBJ1-3
V gene: TRBV10-3
clone size: .
D gene: .
CDR3 DNA: TGTGCCAGCAGTCTCTTCCCCCCCCCAGGGTCCGGAAACACCATATATTTT
CDR3 protein: CASSLFPPPGSGNTIYF

J gene: TRBJ1-1
V gene: TRBV7-9
clone size: .
D gene: TRBD1
CDR3 DNA: TGTGCCAGCAGCTTGTTTCGGGACAGTGTGAACACTGAAGCTTTCTTT
CDR3 protein: CASSLFRDSVNTEAFF

J gene: TRBJ2-7
V gene: TRBV6-5
clone size: many
D gene: TRBD1
CDR3 DNA: TGTGCCAGCAGCCTCCTCCCCGGGACAGGACCCTACGAGCAGTACTTC
CDR3 protein: CASSLLPGTGPYEQYF

J gene: TRBJ1-5
V gene: TRBV24-1
clone size: many
D gene: .
CDR3 DNA: TGTGCCACCAGTGATTGGAGAAACAATCAGCCCCAGCATTTT
CDR3 protein: CATSDWRNNQPQHF

J gene: TRBJ2-7
V gene: TRBV5-1
clone size: .
D gene: TRBD2
CDR3 DNA: TGCGCCAGCAGCTTGGCCGGTAGCGGGAGTGGCTACGAGCAGTACTTC
CDR3 protein: CASSLAGSGSGYEQYF

J gene: TRBJ2-5
V gene: TRBV15
clone size: .
D gene: .
CDR3 DNA: TGTGCCACCAGCAGAGAGGGAGATCCCCAAGAGACCCAGTACTTC
CDR3 protein: CATSREGDPQETQYF

J gene: TRBJ2-2
V gene: TRBV9
clone size: few
D gene: .
CDR3 DNA: TGTGCCAGCAGCGCTAAGGGGGCGGGGAATGGAGAGCTGTTTTTT
CDR3 protein: CASSAKGAGNGELFF

J gene: TRBJ1-1
V gene: TRBV6-5
clone size: .
D gene: TRBD1
CDR3 DNA: TGTGCCAGCAGCACAGGGGTGGCTGAAGCTTTCTTT
CDR3 protein: CASSTGVAEAFF

J gene: TRBJ2-5
V gene: TRBV29-1
clone size: .
D gene: .
CDR3 DNA: TGCAGCGTGGGCACAGGGAAATTTCAAGAGACCCAGTACTTC
CDR3 protein: CSVGTGKFQETQYF

J gene: TRBJ1-6
V gene: TRBV15
clone size: .
D gene: TRBD1
CDR3 DNA: TGTGCCACCAGCAGAGCCGGGACAGTTTCTAATTCACCCCTCCACTTT
CDR3 protein: CATSRAGTVSNSPLHF